What follows describes a single TCR beta chain. The antigen is unknown. This CDR3 is built from 15 residues. Germline V lookup: CDR1 MGHRA, CDR2 YSYEKL. After removal of 0 bases from V and 6 bases from J, the junction contained 7 bases not matched to a gene. Both 60 Vbeta primers and 13 Jbeta primers went into the PCR. Clones were sequenced by immunoSEQ multiplex PCR, and TCRdb holds only the in-frame ones, with some missing. The top ten clones hold roughly 6.8% of a sample with about 160,000 clones, approximately 60% of them seen once. These data come from a study of cytomegalovirus exposure and HLA in healthy donors. Broader study findings: Relative to the approximately 670-donor mean, N-insertions were reportedly fewer in an Asian-associated ancestry cluster in a later analysis. Most TCR sequences were seen very rarely across donors, but some public TCRs occurred in many.

The TCR was taken from a woman aged 55-69 years in good health and CMV-seropositive. The sequencing sample was made of PBMCs. The chain combines TRBV4-1 with TRBJ1-2; TRBD1 aligns across 7 bases. CDR3 in DNA: TGCGCCAGCAGCCAAGAATGGAGCAGGGGGGATGGCTACACCTTC. Protein: CASSQEWSRGDGYTF.